This T cell receptor (beta chain) was observed in a study of siplizumab effects on memory and regulatory T cells. The study's findings and limits: Reactions containing siplizumab showed mappable alloreactive CD4+ clones averaging roughly 66% Treg-derived, versus about 27% in controls.

Researchers maintained the mixed lymphocyte reaction cells in coculture at 37°C for approximately six days. CFSE-stained responder and Violet Dye-stained stimulator PBMCs were mixed 1:1. Germline values: CDR1 MNHEY, CDR2 SVGAGI. There are 15 residues in the CDR3. Trimming removed 6 bases at V and 5 bases at J, with 18 bases between. Method: immunoSEQ multiplex PCR; TCRdb's copy keeps in-frame clones and lacks some. The data show 15,000 to 20,000 clones, about 40% seen once. As to this clone: The antigen is not known.

The specimen sequenced was CFSE-low (dividing) CD4+ T cells sorted from an allogeneic mixed lymphocyte reaction. The V call is TRBV6-5, the J call TRBJ2-3; the D gene is possibly TRBD1 (6 bases). The source is a human donor in good health; the cells came from an allogeneic mixed lymphocyte reaction. Some clones in this sample may be carry-over from other donors' samples. The CDR3 DNA is TGTGCCAGCAGGGTGGGGGCAGGGGTGCAAGATACGCAGTATTTT. It encodes CASRVGAGVQDTQYF.